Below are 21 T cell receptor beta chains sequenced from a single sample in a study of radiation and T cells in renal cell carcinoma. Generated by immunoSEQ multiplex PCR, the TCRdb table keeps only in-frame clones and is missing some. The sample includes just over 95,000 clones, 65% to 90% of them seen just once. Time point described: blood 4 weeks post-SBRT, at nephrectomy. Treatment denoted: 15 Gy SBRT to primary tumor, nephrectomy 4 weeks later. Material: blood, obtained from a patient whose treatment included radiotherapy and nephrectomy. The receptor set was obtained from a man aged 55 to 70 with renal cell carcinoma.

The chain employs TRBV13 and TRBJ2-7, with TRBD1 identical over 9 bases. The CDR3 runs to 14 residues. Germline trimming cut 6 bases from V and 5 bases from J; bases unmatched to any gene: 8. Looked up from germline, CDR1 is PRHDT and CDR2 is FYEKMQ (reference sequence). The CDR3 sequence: CASRAGTGFHEQYF. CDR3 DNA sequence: TGTGCCAGCAGAGCTGGGACAGGGTTCCACGAGCAGTACTTC.

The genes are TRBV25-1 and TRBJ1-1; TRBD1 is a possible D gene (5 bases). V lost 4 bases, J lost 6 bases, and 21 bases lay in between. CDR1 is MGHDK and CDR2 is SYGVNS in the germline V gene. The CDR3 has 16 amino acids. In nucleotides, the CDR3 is TGTGCCAGCAGTGCCCGAGGTGGGGCCGGGAGGGCTGAAGCTTTCTTT. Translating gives CASSARGGAGRAEAFF.

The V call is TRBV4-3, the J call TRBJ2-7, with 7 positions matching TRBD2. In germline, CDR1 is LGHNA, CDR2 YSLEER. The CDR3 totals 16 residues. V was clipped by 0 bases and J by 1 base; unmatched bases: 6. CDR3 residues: CASSQDSSSGSYEQYF. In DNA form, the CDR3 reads TGCGCCAGCAGCCAAGATTCGTCTAGCGGATCCTACGAGCAGTACTTC.

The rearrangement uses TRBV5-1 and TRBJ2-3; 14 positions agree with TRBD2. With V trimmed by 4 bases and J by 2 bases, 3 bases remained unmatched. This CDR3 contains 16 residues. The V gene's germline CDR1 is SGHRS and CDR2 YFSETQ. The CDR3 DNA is TGCGCCAGCAGCCCGGGACTAGCGGGAGACACAGATACGCAGTATTTT. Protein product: CASSPGLAGDTDTQYF.

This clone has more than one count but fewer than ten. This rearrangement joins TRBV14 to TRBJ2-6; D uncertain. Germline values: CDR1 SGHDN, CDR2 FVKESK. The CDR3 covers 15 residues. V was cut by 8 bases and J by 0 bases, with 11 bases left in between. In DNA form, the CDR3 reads TGTGCCAGCTCCCCACAGCTCTCTGGGGCCAACGTCCTGACTTTC. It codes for CASSPQLSGANVLTF.

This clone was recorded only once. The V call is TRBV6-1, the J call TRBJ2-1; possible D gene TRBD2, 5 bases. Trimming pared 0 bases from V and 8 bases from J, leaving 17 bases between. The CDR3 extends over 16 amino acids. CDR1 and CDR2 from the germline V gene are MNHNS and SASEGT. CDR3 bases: TGTGCCAGCAGTGAAGCGTTCTTTGGGAGAGCCGATGAGCAGTTCTTC. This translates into CASSEAFFGRADEQFF.

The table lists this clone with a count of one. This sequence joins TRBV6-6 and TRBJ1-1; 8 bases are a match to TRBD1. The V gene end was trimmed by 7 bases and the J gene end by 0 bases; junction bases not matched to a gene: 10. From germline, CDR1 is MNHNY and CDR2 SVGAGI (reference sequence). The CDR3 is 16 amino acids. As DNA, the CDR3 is TGTGCCAGCATCTATAAGACAGGGGACATGAACACTGAAGCTTTCTTT. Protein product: CASIYKTGDMNTEAFF.

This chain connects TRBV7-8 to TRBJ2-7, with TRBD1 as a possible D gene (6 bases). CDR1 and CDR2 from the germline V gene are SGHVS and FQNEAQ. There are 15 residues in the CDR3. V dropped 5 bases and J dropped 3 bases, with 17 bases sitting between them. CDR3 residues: CASSSTAGVSYEQYF. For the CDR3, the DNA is TGTGCCAGCAGCAGTACGGCAGGGGTAAGCTACGAGCAGTACTTC.

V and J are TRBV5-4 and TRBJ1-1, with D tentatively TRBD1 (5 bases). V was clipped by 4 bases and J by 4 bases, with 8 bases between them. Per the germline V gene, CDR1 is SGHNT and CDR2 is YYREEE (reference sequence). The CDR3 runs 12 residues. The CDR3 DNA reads TGTGCCAGCAGCGCCAGGGCCACTGAAGCTTTCTTT. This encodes CASSARATEAFF.

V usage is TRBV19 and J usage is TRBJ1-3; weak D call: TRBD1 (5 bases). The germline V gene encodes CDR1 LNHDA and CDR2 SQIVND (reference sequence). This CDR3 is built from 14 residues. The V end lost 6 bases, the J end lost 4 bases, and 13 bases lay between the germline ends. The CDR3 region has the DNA TGTGCCAGTAGAAGGATGGGGGACGGAAACACCATATATTTT. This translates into CASRRMGDGNTIYF.

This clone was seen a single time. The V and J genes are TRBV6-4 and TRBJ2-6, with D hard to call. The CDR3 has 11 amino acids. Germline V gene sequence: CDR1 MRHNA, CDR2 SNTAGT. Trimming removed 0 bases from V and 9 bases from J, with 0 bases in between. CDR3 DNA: TGTGCCAGCAGTGACTCCAACGTCCTGACTTTC. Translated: CASSDSNVLTF.

This chain's CDR3 is CSVPRGLAGGDTQYF. The CDR3 DNA sequence: TGCAGCGTGCCTAGGGGACTAGCGGGAGGAGATACGCAGTATTTT. This chain links TRBV29-1 with TRBJ2-3, with 15 bases that match TRBD2. V lost 6 bases and J lost 5; bases outside the gene matches: 6. Germline CDR1 is SQVTM and CDR2 is ANQGSEA. The CDR3 consists of 15 residues.

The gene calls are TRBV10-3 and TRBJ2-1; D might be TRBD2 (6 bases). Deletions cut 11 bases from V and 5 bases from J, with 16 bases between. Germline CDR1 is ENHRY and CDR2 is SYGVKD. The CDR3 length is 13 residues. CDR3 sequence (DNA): TGTGCCGCTCGACTAGGCGCGGACAATGAGCAGTTCTTC. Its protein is CAARLGADNEQFF.

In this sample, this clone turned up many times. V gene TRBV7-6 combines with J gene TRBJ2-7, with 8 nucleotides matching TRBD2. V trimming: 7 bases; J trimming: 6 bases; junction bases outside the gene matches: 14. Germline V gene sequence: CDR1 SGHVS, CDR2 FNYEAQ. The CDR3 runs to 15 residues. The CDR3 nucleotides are TGTGCCAGCACCTCTGCCCCCTCGGCGGGAGGCGAGCAGTACTTC. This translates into CASTSAPSAGGEQYF.

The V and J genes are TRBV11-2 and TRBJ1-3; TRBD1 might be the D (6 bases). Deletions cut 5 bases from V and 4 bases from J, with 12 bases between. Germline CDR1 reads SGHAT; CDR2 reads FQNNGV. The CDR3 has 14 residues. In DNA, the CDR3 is TGTGCCAGCAGCCACACGGACAGCGGAAACACCATATATTTT. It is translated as CASSHTDSGNTIYF.

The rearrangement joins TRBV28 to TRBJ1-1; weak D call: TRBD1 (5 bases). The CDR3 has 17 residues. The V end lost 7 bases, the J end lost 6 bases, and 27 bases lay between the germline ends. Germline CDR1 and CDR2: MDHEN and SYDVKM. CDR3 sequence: CASTTLQADTRDAEAFF. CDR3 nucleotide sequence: TGTGCCAGCACCACCCTACAGGCGGACACACGCGACGCTGAAGCTTTCTTT.

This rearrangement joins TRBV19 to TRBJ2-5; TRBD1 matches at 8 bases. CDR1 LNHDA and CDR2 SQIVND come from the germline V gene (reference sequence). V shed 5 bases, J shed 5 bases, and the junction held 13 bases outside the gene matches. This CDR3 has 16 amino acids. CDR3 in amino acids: CASSPSSGGAGETQYF. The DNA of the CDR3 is TGTGCCAGTAGTCCGTCCTCAGGGGGCGCAGGGGAGACCCAGTACTTC.

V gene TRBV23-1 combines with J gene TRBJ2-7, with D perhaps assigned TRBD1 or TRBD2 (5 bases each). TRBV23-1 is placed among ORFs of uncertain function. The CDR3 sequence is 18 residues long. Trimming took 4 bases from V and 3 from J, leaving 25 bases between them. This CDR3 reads CASSLVCEGIPCFYEQYF. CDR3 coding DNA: TGCGCCAGCAGTCTTGTTTGTGAGGGGATCCCGTGTTTCTACGAGCAGTACTTC.

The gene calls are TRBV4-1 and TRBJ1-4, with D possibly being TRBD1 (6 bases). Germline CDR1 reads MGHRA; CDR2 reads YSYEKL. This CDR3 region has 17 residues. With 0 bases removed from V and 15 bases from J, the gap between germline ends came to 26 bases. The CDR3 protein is CASSQDVAFNGGGFVFF. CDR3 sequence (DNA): TGCGCCAGCAGCCAAGACGTAGCCTTTAACGGAGGGGGGTTTGTGTTTTTT.

CDR3 coding DNA: TGTGCCAGTAGTATACTGTTTCGACAGAGAGGGGACCAAGAGACCCAGTACTTC. It encodes CASSILFRQRGDQETQYF. The V call is TRBV19, the J call TRBJ2-5; D may be TRBD1 or TRBD2 (5 bases each). V lost 2 bases and J lost 0, with 19 bases in between. In germline, CDR1 is LNHDA, CDR2 SQIVND (reference sequence). This CDR3 has 18 residues.

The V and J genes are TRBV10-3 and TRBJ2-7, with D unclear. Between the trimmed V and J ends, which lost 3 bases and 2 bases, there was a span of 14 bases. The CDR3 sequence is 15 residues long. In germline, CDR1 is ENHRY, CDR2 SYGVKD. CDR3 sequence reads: CAISDRETVAYEQYF. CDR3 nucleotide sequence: TGTGCCATCAGTGACCGCGAAACAGTCGCCTACGAGCAGTACTTC.